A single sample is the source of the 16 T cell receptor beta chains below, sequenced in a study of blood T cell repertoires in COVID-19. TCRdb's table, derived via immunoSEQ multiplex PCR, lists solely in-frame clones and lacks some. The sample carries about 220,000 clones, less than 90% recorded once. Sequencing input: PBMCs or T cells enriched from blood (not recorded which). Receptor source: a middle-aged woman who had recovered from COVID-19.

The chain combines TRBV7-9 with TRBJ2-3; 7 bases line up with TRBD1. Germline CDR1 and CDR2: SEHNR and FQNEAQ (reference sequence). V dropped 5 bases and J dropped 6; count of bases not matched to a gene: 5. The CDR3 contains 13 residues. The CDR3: CASSATGADTQYF. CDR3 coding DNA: TGTGCCAGCAGCGCTACAGGGGCGGATACGCAGTATTTT.

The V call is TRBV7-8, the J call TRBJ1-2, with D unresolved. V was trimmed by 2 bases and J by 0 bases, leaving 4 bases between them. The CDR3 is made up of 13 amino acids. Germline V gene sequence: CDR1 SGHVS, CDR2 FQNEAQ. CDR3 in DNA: TGTGCCAGCAGCTTAACGGCTAACTATGGCTACACCTTC. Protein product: CASSLTANYGYTF.

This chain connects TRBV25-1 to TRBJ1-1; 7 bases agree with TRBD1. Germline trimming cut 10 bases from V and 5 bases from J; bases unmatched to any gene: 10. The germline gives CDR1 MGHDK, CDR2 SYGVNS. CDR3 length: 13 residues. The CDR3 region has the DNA TGTGCCACAAGCACAGGGGCGCGGACTGAAGCTTTCTTT. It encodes CATSTGARTEAFF.

Written as DNA, the CDR3 is TGTGCCAGCTCACCAGTTAAAGGGGACTATGGCTACACCTTC. Amino acids: CASSPVKGDYGYTF. This rearrangement joins TRBV18 to TRBJ1-2; tentative D call: TRBD1 (5 bases). The CDR3 is 14 amino acids. Germline assignment: CDR1 KGHSH and CDR2 LQKENI. Trimming took 2 bases from V and 3 from J, leaving 10 bases between them.

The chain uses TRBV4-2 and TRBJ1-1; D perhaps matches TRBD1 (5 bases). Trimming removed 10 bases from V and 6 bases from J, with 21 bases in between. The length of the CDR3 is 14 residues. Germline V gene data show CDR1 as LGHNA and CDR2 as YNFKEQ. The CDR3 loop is CATTRDSGVAEAFF. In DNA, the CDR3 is TGTGCCACCACCCGGGACTCGGGTGTGGCTGAAGCTTTCTTT.

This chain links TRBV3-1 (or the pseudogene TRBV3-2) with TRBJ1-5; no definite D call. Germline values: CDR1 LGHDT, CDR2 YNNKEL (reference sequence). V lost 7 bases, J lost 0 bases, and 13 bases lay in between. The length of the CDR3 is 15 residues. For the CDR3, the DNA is TGTGCCAGCATTACCCTTTTCTATAGCAATCAGCCCCAGCATTTT. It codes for CASITLFYSNQPQHF.

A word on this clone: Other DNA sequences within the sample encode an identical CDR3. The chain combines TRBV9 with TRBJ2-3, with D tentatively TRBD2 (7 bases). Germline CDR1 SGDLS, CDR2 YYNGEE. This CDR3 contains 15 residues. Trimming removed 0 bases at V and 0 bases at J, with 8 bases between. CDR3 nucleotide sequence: TGTGCCAGCAGCGTAGCGGGGGGCAGCACAGATACGCAGTATTTT. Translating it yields CASSVAGGSTDTQYF.

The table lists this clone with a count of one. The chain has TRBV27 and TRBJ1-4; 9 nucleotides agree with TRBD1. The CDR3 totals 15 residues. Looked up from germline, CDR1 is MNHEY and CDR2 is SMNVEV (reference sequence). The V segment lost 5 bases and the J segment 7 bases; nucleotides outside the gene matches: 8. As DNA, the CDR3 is TGTGCCAGCAGTATTACAGGGGGCGCCGGTGAAAAACTGTTTTTT. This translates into CASSITGGAGEKLFF.

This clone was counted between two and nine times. CDR3 coding DNA: TGCAGCGTTGAAGGACAGGGGGCACGTGAGCAGTACTTC. This sequence encodes CSVEGQGAREQYF. The V and J genes are TRBV29-1 and TRBJ2-7, with 10 positions matching TRBD1. Germline-derived CDR1 and CDR2 are SQVTM and ANQGSEA. Germline trimming cut 1 base from V and 7 bases from J; bases unmatched to any gene: 4. CDR3 size: 13 residues.

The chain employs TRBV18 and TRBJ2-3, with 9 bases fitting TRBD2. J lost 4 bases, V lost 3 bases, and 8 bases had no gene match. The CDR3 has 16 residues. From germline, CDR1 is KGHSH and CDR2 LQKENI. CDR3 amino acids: CASSPLSGRRADTQYF. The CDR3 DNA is TGTGCCAGCTCACCGCTTAGCGGGAGACGAGCAGATACGCAGTATTTT.

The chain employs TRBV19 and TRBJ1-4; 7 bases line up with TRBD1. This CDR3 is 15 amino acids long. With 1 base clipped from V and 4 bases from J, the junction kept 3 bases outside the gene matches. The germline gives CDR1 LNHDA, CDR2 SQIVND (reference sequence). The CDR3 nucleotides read TGTGCCAGTAGTATAGGGGCAGGGGGTAATGAAAAACTGTTTTTT. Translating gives CASSIGAGGNEKLFF.

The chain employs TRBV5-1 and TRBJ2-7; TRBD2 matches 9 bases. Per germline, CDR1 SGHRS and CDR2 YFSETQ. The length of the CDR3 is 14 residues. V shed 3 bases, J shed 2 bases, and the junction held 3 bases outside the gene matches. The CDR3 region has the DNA TGCGCCAGCAGCTCTAGCGGGATGGCCTACGAGCAGTACTTC. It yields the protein CASSSSGMAYEQYF. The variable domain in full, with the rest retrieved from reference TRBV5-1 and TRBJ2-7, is KAGVTQTPRYLIKTRGQQVTLSCSPISGHRSVSWYQQTPGQGLQFLFEYFSETQRNKGNFPGRFSGRQFSNSRSEMNVSTLELGDSALYLCASSSSGMAYEQYFGPGTRLTVT.

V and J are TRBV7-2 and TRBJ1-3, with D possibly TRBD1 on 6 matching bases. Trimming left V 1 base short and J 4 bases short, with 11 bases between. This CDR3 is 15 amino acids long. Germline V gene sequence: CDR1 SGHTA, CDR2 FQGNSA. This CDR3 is CASSLESRGGNTIYF. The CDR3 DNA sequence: TGTGCCAGCAGCTTAGAGTCCAGGGGAGGAAACACCATATATTTT.

CDR3 sequence: CASSELAASKNIQYF. In DNA form, the CDR3 reads TGTGCCAGTAGTGAACTAGCGGCCTCCAAAAACATTCAGTACTTC. J is TRBJ2-4 and V is TRBV19; 8 bases map to TRBD2. Looked up from germline, CDR1 is LNHDA and CDR2 is SQIVND (reference sequence). V was clipped by 5 bases and J by 2 bases; unmatched bases: 5. This CDR3 spans 15 amino acids.

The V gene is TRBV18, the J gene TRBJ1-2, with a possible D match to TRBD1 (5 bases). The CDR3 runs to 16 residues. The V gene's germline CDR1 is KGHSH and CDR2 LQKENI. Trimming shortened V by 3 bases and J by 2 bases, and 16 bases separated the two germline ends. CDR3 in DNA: TGTGCCAGCTCACCCCCAATGGGGGGGACGAACTATGGCTACACCTTC. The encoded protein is CASSPPMGGTNYGYTF.

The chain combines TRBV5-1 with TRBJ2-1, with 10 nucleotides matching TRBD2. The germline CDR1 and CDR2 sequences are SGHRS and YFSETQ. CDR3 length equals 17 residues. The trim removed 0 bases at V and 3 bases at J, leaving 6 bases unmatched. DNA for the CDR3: TGCGCCAGCAGCTTGGGTTCTAGCGGGGGTTTCTACAATGAGCAGTTCTTC. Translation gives CASSLGSSGGFYNEQFF.